The sequence of this T cell receptor (beta chain) was determined in a study of cytomegalovirus exposure and HLA in healthy donors (dated by TCRdb to the late 2010s). Some background on the complete study: An earlier analysis of approximately 640 of the donors reported approximately 290 Gb of sequence data and roughly 100 million unique TCR beta sequences from 150 million to 200 million T cells. Roughly 300 gigabases of sequencing data and 70 million to 95 million unique TCR sequences made up an early release that covered some 640 HLA-typed donors. Of the approximately 400 genotyped donors, 70% to 90% were placed in the genetic ancestry cluster associated with self-reported Caucasian donors. The study was designed to test whether signatures of past pathogen exposure could be identified by cataloging public T cell receptors. The study profiled the T cell repertoires of approximately 700 subjects by immunosequencing and related them to cytomegalovirus serostatus. Besides the first cohort of about 730 subjects, a separate validation cohort made up of 90 to 150 different subjects was used. High-throughput TCR immunosequencing, statistical association of individual TCRs with disease status, and machine learning were combined to predict cytomegalovirus infection status. In a later analysis, previously published TCR beta repertoires from 500 to 750 donors were re-analyzed and high-resolution HLA genotyping was added so that TCR occurrence patterns could be studied. Rather than using new phenotypic data, the later analysis identified candidate immune exposures from TCR beta sequences and from how often those sequences occurred across donors. In an earlier analysis of roughly 600 of the donors, high-throughput TCR beta sequencing was used to judge whether each TCR beta V gene segment behaved as functional or pseudogenic. Donor age, sex, ethnicity and CMV serostatus were compiled alongside the repertoire data. Genome-wide SNP genotypes for about 65% of the roughly 670 donors were used in a later genetic analysis, which treated that subset as a discovery cohort. Every repertoire in the discovery cohort had been generated on one and the same sequencing platform. Both class I and class II loci were covered by HLA typing, at four-digit resolution. The number of donors typed differed by locus, with about 629-630 for A, B, C, DRB1 and DQB1, roughly 520 for DQA1, approximately 580 for DPA1, and some 440 for DPB1. Five DR-DQ haplotypes were treated as single units for association and clustering because of strong linkage in the cohort. Among roughly 400 genotyped donors of the cohort, an average of about 240,000 unique TCR beta nucleotide sequences was sequenced per donor, of which 15% to 20% were non-productive.

Points the paper makes about the study in general: A later genetic analysis reported fewer N-insertions in productive TCRs among donors in an Asian-associated ancestry cluster than the roughly 640-donor mean. In an earlier analysis of under 600 of the donors, most TCR beta V segments were observed in productive rearrangements about 87% or about 30% of the time, broadly matching IMGT annotations. When HLA alleles, especially DR and DQ, strongly co-occurred, TCR associations were difficult to assign to individual alleles. Sequencing depth was assumed to be roughly uniform across donors in the presence/absence analyses, though that assumption may not hold. A further reported finding was that TCR beta sequences accurately predicted the HLA-A and HLA-B alleles for most subjects in the first cohort. According to a later analysis, parvovirus B19, influenza, CMV and Epstein-Barr virus appeared linked to several top co-occurrence clusters. In vitro tests confirmed that a few of the cytomegalovirus-associated TCR beta chains recognize cytomegalovirus antigens. According to a later analysis, TCR association rates differed among HLA loci, with DRB1 alleles showing the most associated TCRs and HLA-C alleles showing the fewest. The authors suggested that the approach could potentially be extended to other disease states and immunological phenotypes. In both the original and validation cohorts, the classifier was reported to diagnose cytomegalovirus status with high specificity and sensitivity. At a false discovery rate of 0.05, a later analysis linked fewer than 20,000 TCR beta sequences to specific HLA alleles. A cluster of highly shared sequence variants was judged likely to be a technical artifact of the sequencing pipeline. Most TCR sequences were observed very rarely across donors, whereas some public TCRs were present in many individuals. Linkage disequilibrium might explain the correlated functional status among segregating V segments, but an unknown experimental factor could not be excluded. Some IMGT-functional V segments, including TRBV6-2 and TRBV6-3, could not be distinguished by the 87-base-pair reads and were therefore excluded. Because counts were too low, seventeen rarely observed V segments, including chromosome 9 orphons, were excluded from the earlier analysis of about 500 of the donors. Compared with equally common non-associated chains, HLA-associated TCR beta chains in a later analysis were more clonally expanded and had lower generation probabilities. In a later genetic analysis, a missense DCLRE1C variant was associated with V-gene and J-gene trimming of TCR beta chains, and the association was replicated in an independent cohort. In a later analysis, most CMV-associated TCR beta chains were found to appear HLA-restricted, with HLA associations seemingly driven largely by CMV exposure. Because HLA typing was unavailable for some donors at each locus, only the typed subset was used in association tests. The study listed 164 TCR beta chains as associated with cytomegalovirus. In this cohort, only TCR beta chains were sequenced, and detectable features were limited by the absence of alpha or paired-chain data. CMV serostatus was the only immune exposure information available for the cohort.

In regard to this clone: Its antigen is not yet known. No base-level quality is on record; no much larger clone is a single base apart.

Libraries were made using the immunoSEQ multiplex PCR assay. For the multiplex PCR, a mixture combining 60 forward primers for TCR Vbeta segments and 13 reverse primers for TCR Jbeta segments was used. The CDR3 region of rearranged TCR beta genes was amplified from genomic DNA by a multiplex PCR assay. On the Illumina HiSeq System, the amplified TCR beta libraries were sequenced as 87-base-pair reads. The study's processing was this. A later analysis counted about 80 million unique TCR beta chains across the approximately 700 repertoires, and roughly 11 million of these chains were shared by at least two donors. Raw reads were error-corrected and collapsed into unique sequences with a nearest-neighbor algorithm that merged closely related sequences to remove PCR and sequencing errors. To assign V, D and J gene segments, CDR3 sequences were aligned to IMGT reference sequences. Each retained sequence needed at least a six-nucleotide match to both a V gene segment and a J gene segment. Rearrangements were called productive when the CDR3 lacked stop codons and stayed in frame with V and J; all others were non-productive. Following IMGT convention, CDR3 was defined as the stretch from the second conserved V-encoded cysteine to the conserved J-encoded phenylalanine. Sequences without an unambiguous match to a single V gene segment were excluded from the earlier analysis of about 600 of the donors. An earlier analysis of fewer than 750 of the donors called V segments functional above 56.7% productive rearrangements and segregating when the between-donor standard deviation exceeded 5%. A statistical classification framework was built to diagnose cytomegalovirus status from the catalog of TCR beta chain sequences. V and J gene assignment, in a later analysis, came from comparing TCR nucleotide sequences with IMGT/GENE-DB human TR gene sequences. Using the TCRdist pipeline, a later analysis assigned CDR3 sequences along with most-parsimonious VDJ recombination scenarios. In a later analysis, each TCR beta chain was defined by its CDR3 amino acid sequence together with its V-gene family, and reads without a unique V-gene family were excluded. In a later analysis, 500 to 650 highly shared, low-generation-probability nucleotide sequences were removed to address suspected cross-contamination and a sequencing artifact. In a later analysis, a clonal expansion index was calculated for each public chain from normalized within-repertoire ranks of inferred template counts. In a later analysis, generation probabilities were computed with a VDJ recombination model fitted to out-of-frame rearrangements, and the resulting probabilities were checked against IGoR. In a later analysis, TCR-TCR, TCR-HLA and TCR-CMV co-occurrence was scored with hypergeometric tests, and a repertoire-size bias correction was applied to TCR pairs. In a later analysis, false discovery rates were estimated by permuting HLA or CMV assignments 20 times. In a later analysis, co-occurring TCRs were grouped using DBSCAN, and TCRdist sequence similarity was added for clustering within HLA-allele-positive subsets. Repertoires with fewer than 30,000 or more than 120,000 public chains were left out of co-occurrence clustering, as were five repertoires with anomalous nucleotide sharing. TCRdb limited this immuneACCESS table to in-frame rearrangements with V and J called. A share of clones is missing; checked studies link under half to unresolved V genes, and the rest is unexplained. Clone size and the V and J calls come from that table; the DNA yielded D and trimming. The sample has approximately 110,000 clones on record, 15% to 19% of them singletons. 1.9% of the sample goes to the ten largest clones.

The junction carries 6 bases between V and J, which are trimmed by 8 bases and 5 bases respectively. CDR1 and CDR2 are drawn from the germline V gene: SNHLY, FYNNEI. The CDR3 spans 11 residues, from the cysteine through the phenylalanine. Left in the record is the CDR3 DNA by itself, 33 bases read in frame from the first base. In total, roughly 710 healthy bone marrow donors made up the cohort. At the time of sampling, all cohort members were nominally healthy, though unrecorded immune exposures were likely present. The donor was CMV seronegative and was included in the group of a few hundred seronegative cohort members. Every donor gave a peripheral blood sample, and the peripheral blood mononuclear cells from that sample were used for TCR beta sequencing. The Qiagen DNeasy Blood Extraction Kit was used to extract genomic DNA from the blood cell samples.

The sequenced sample was PBMCs. The receptor was isolated from a woman younger than 35 in good health and CMV-seronegative. The chain links TRBV2 with TRBJ1-4; the D gene is not confidently resolved. The base sequence is TGTGCCAGCCTCTCGAATGAAAAACTGTTTTTT. It is translated as CASLSNEKLFF.